One TCR beta chain is described in this entry. This clonotype was counted between two and nine times. There is no known antigen for this receptor. One base away there is no much larger clone; base qualities are not given. The sample's treatment or condition label, decoded: in vitro stimulation with specific CMV peptide epitopes to enrich CMV-specific T cells. Sequencing instrument: Illumina HiSeq 1500. Clones were called with MiXCR by TCRdb after fastp trimmed the public reads at Q25, and only in-frame beta chains were retained. Duplicate CDR3 protein sequences are folded into a single record with the most common DNA and genes. The sample table contains 700,000 to 850,000 distinct CDR3 sequences; only one count was recorded for roughly 33% of them. Roughly an eighth of the sample is taken by the ten largest. The data originate from a study of T cell repertoires in cytomegalovirus infection (dated by TCRdb to 2018 to 2020). About the full investigation: The peptide stimulations were aimed at well-studied HLA-B-restricted epitopes as well as recently identified HLA-C-restricted CMV epitopes, whose presentation resists viral immunomodulation. Donor HLA type was relevant to the analysis, because carriage of CMV infection together with the matching HLA type was indicated by public TCR beta signatures.

The CDR1 and CDR2 encoded by the germline V gene are MDHEN and SYDVKM. V gives up 1 base and J gives up 5 bases, and the segment between their germline ends measures 8 bases. The CDR3 covers 13 residues, taking in both the cysteine and the phenylalanine. CDR3 DNA is the only sequence kept; it has 39 bases, read in frame from the first base. Results and caveats for the whole study, not just this receptor: The ex vivo response was dominated by HLA-C-restricted CMV-specific TCR beta clonotypes, which also provided the single most frequent clonotype in two of eight donors. Carriers of CMV infection plus the relevant HLA type were discriminated by the cumulative frequency of public TCR beta family members in the study cohort and in an independent approximately 360-donor cohort.

Sample: cultured CD8+ T cells from PBMCs, taken from culture after CMV antigen stimulation. Recombination linked TRBV28 to TRBJ1-1; the D segment cannot be called with confidence. This clonotype was sampled from a human donor in good health (CMV status not recorded). Some clones in this sample may be carry-over from other donors' samples. The CDR3 amino acid sequence is: CASSLSGETEAFF. The sequenced DNA: TGTGCCAGCAGTTTATCGGGCGAGACTGAAGCTTTCTTT.